This note documents a single T cell receptor beta chain sequence. The antigen remains undetermined. This entry is derived from a study of cytomegalovirus exposure and HLA in healthy donors. General study points: Segments of the TCR beta V type were, in most cases, productive about 87% or about 30% of the time in an earlier analysis. It was taken for granted in presence/absence analyses that sequencing depth across donors was roughly uniform. The Asian-associated ancestry cluster reportedly had fewer N-insertions than the approximately 690-donor mean in a later analysis.

PCR involved 60 Vbeta and 13 Jbeta primers. The repertoire was sequenced with immunoSEQ multiplex PCR; TCRdb's copy has only in-frame clones and lacks some. The sample includes around 170,000 clones, 80% to 85% of them seen just once. The germline CDR1 and CDR2 sequences are LGHNT and FRNRAP. V dropped 4 bases and J dropped 1; count of bases not matched to a gene: 2. The CDR3 contains 14 residues. The sequence was collected from a woman aged 18-29 years in good health and CMV-seronegative. Sequencing input: PBMCs. The genes are TRBV12-5 and TRBJ2-3; 7 bases fit TRBD1. The CDR3 DNA follows: TGTGCTAGTGGTTCAGGGGGTCGCACAGATACGCAGTATTTT. This gives the protein CASGSGGRTDTQYF.